This T cell receptor (beta chain) is from a study of blood T cell repertoires in COVID-19. As for the study in general: Nucleic acid was either cDNA or gDNA, and it came from T cells, B-cell-depleted T cells, or PBMCs.

This CDR3 spans 14 amino acids. With 1 base clipped from V and 5 bases from J, the junction kept 5 bases outside the gene matches. Germline V gives CDR1 SEHNR, CDR2 FQNEAQ (reference sequence). Assay: immunoSEQ multiplex PCR; the TCRdb copy retains only in-frame clones and omits some. This table holds some 32,000 clones, approximately 86% found once. This clone was picked up a small number of times. Sequenced input: peripheral blood. The chain joins TRBV7-9 to TRBJ2-7, with TRBD2 identical over 7 bases. This TCR came from a human donor in a cohort sampled during active COVID-19. CDR3 nucleotide sequence: TGTGCCAGCAGCTTAGAGGGAGGGCCCCACGAGCAGTACTTC. Protein product: CASSLEGGPHEQYF. Full variable domain (missing parts from reference TRBV7-9 and TRBJ2-7): DTGVSQNPRHKITKRGQNVTFRCDPISEHNRLYWYRQTLGQGPEFLTYFQNEAQLEKSRLLSDRFSAERPKGSFSTLEIQRTEQGDSAMYLCASSLEGGPHEQYFGPGTRLTVT.